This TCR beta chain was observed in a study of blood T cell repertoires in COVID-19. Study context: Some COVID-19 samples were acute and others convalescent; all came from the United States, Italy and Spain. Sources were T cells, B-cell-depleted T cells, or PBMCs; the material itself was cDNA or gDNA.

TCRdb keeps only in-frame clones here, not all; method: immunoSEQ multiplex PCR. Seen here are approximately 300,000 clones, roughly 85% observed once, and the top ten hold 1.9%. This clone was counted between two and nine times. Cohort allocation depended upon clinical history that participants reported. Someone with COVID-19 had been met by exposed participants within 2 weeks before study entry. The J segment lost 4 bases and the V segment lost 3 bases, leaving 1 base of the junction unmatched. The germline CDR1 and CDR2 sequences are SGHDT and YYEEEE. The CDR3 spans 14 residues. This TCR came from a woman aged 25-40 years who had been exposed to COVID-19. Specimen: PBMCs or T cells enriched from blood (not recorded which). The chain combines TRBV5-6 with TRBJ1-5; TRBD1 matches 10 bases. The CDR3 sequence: CASSWGQGNQPQHF. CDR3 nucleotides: TGTGCCAGCAGCTGGGGACAGGGGAATCAGCCCCAGCATTTT.